This is a list of T cell receptor beta chains from one sample in a study of Graves' ophthalmopathy and Graves' hyperthyroidism. TCRdb re-called the multiplex PCR reads through MiXCR, storing one row per CDR3 protein. The table lists 600,000 to 700,000 distinct CDR3 sequences, 35% to 45% of them singletons, with more than 3% in the top ten. Sequencing was done on a sample of peripheral blood. These receptors were taken from an adult man with Graves' ophthalmopathy. The CDR3 runs from the conserved cysteine through the conserved F or W. The order of the fields is V gene, clone size, J gene, CDR3 protein. The size field is filled for only some rows; it gives once, few, many or a size class.

>TRBV11-2|many|TRBJ1-2
CASSSRDRDYGYTF
>TRBV7-9|many|TRBJ2-5
CAGRGLAGETQYF
>TRBV7-2|.|TRBJ1-2
CASGLAGRGPGYTF
>TRBV9|.|TRBJ2-2
CASSVSGGKAGELFF
>TRBV2|.|TRBJ1-1
CASKDPGTNEAFF
>TRBV2|.|TRBJ2-2
CASSGGRETPTGELFF
>TRBV2|many|TRBJ2-5
CASSESGTSGETQYF
>TRBV7-2|many|TRBJ2-7
CARLGGGNYEQYF
>TRBV9|many|TRBJ1-6
CASSVTPGPQAGNSPLHF
>TRBV6-4|.|TRBJ1-5
CATMTGASNQPQHF
>TRBV7-2|.|TRBJ2-7
CASSSPGQGNEEQYF
>TRBV7-9|many|TRBJ1-5
CASAPGQLNQPQHF
>TRBV7-3|few|TRBJ1-5
CASNPKPYSNQPQHF
>TRBV19|few|TRBJ2-7
CASSINFPYYEQYF
>TRBV27|few|TRBJ2-2
CASTGTGANTGELFF
>TRBV12-3/TRBV12-4|.|TRBJ2-2
CASSLIQGTGELFF
>TRBV12-3/TRBV12-4|many|TRBJ2-5
CASSQGLAGVETQYF
>TRBV19|many|TRBJ1-5
CASSSSGGAGNQPQHF
>TRBV12-3/TRBV12-4|many|TRBJ2-5
CASSYTAIWGQYF
>TRBV6-5|few|TRBJ1-4
CASSYSFQGAKEKLFF
>TRBV10-3|.|TRBJ2-1
CATTDPNEQFF
>TRBV25-1|few|TRBJ2-7
CASSPQQVFAYEQYF